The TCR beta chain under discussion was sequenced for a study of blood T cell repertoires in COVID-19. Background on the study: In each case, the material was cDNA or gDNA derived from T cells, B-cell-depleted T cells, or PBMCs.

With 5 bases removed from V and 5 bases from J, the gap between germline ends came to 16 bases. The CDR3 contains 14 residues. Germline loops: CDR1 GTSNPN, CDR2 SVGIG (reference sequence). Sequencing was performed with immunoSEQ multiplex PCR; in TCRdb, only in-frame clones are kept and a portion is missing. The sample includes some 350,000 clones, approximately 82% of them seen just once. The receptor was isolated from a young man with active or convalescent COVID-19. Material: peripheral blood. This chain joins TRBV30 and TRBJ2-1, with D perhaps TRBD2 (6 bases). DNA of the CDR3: TGTGCCTGGTCCGCGGGACGGGGGAACAATGAGCAGTTCTTC. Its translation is CAWSAGRGNNEQFF.